These T cell receptor beta chains were read from a single sample in a study of CD8+ T cells in alopecia areata. Assay used: immunoSEQ multiplex PCR; TCRdb lists only in-frame clones, some missing. Of around 190,000 clones in the sample, about 61% were seen once. Sequenced input: CD8+ T cells sorted from blood. All receptors come from a human donor in good health. The CDR3 runs from the conserved cysteine through the conserved F or W. D genes are given only for firm matches. The size field is filled for only some rows; it gives once, few, many or a size class.

CDR3	DNA	size	D	V	J
CASSLTDSSENTGELFF	TGTGCCAGCAGCTTAACCGACAGCTCGGAGAACACCGGGGAGCTGTTTTTT	NA	NA	TRBV13	TRBJ2-2
CASSPEQELQETQYF	TGTGCCAGCAGCCCAGAGCAGGAGCTCCAAGAGACCCAGTACTTC	NA	NA	TRBV2	TRBJ2-5
CASSQEPGQVLYEQYF	TGCGCCAGCAGCCAAGAACCAGGACAGGTTCTCTACGAGCAGTACTTC	NA	TRBD1	TRBV4-1	TRBJ2-7
CASRSAGRTGELFF	TGTGCCAGCAGGTCGGCGGGGCGAACCGGGGAGCTGTTTTTT	once	NA	TRBV5-4	TRBJ2-2
CASNVGGLSYEQYF	TGTGCCAGCAACGTGGGGGGACTCTCCTACGAGCAGTACTTC	NA	NA	TRBV5-6	TRBJ2-7
CASTAAANEKLFF	TGTGCCAGCACCGCGGCGGCTAATGAAAAACTGTTTTTT	NA	NA	TRBV6-5	TRBJ1-4
CASSVTLRTEAFF	TGTGCCAGCAGCGTAACCCTCCGCACTGAAGCTTTCTTT	few	NA	TRBV9	TRBJ1-1
CASSDWEANVLTF	TGTGCCAGCAGTGACTGGGAGGCCAACGTCCTGACTTTC	NA	NA	TRBV2	TRBJ2-6
CASSDPGQGQNYGYTF	TGTGCCAGCAGCGATCCGGGACAGGGCCAGAACTATGGCTACACCTTC	NA	TRBD1	TRBV7-2	TRBJ1-2
CASSKDRGYEQYF	TGTGCCAGCAGCAAGGACAGGGGTTACGAGCAGTACTTC	NA	TRBD1	TRBV5-6	TRBJ2-7
CASSEQSDKTDTQYF	TGTGCCAGCAGTGAGCAGTCTGATAAGACAGATACGCAGTATTTT	few	NA	TRBV25-1	TRBJ2-3
CASSPVGGTYNEQFF	TGTGCCAGCAGTCCCGTGGGGGGTACCTACAATGAGCAGTTCTTC	NA	NA	TRBV2	TRBJ2-1
CASMDTQDEQYF	TGTGCCAGCATGGACACCCAGGACGAGCAGTACTTC	NA	NA	TRBV2	TRBJ2-7